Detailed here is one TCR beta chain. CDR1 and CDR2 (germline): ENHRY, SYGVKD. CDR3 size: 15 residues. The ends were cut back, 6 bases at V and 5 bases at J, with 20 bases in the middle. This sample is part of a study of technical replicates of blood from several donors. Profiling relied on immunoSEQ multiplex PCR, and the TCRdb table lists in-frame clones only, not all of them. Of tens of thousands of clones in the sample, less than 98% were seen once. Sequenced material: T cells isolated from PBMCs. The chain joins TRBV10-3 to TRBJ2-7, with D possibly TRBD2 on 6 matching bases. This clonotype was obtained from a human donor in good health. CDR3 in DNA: TGTGCCATCAGGCCCCGGGAGTTAGGAAGGAACGAGCAGTACTTC. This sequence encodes CAIRPRELGRNEQYF.